This passage covers 14 T cell receptor beta chains from one sample sequenced in a study of spatial heterogeneity in lung cancer. TCRdb itself ran the 5' RACE reads through MiXCR, one entry per CDR3 protein. The sample has under 14,000 distinct CDR3 sequences; 24% are singletons. The time point is: sample taken at primary tumor resection. From tumor, nontumor lung or frozen PBMC, whole RNA was taken unsorted for sequencing. The specimen was PBMCs, collected at surgery. These receptor sequences come from a female donor with early-stage non-small cell lung cancer.

This clonotype has only one observation. The genes are TRBV2 and TRBJ2-7; TRBD2 matches 10 bases. V shed 4 bases, J shed 0 bases, and the junction held 3 bases outside the gene matches. The length of the CDR3 is 15 residues. In germline, CDR1 is SNHLY, CDR2 FYNNEI. The CDR3 region is CASSVTSGASYEQYF. CDR3 sequence (DNA): TGTGCCAGCAGTGTAACTAGCGGGGCCTCCTACGAGCAGTACTTC.

The chain carries TRBV10-1 and TRBJ2-1; D possibly corresponds to TRBD2 (6 bases). With 5 bases removed from V and 9 bases from J, the gap between germline ends came to 11 bases. CDR1 and CDR2 (germline): WNHNN, SYGVQD (reference sequence). This CDR3 contains 12 residues. Here the CDR3 reads CASSQFSGEQFF. Here the CDR3 DNA reads TGCGCCAGCAGTCAGTTTAGCGGTGAGCAGTTCTTC.

This clonotype was counted a few times. V and J are TRBV7-3 and TRBJ1-2, with 7 bases fitting TRBD1. The V gene's germline CDR1 is SGHTA and CDR2 FQGTGA. V lost 5 bases and J lost 8; bases outside the gene matches: 11. CDR3 length: 14 residues. The CDR3 region has the DNA TGTGCCAGCAGCCCAGGCTCAGGGGGTATGGGCTACACCTTC. It is translated as CASSPGSGGMGYTF.

This rearrangement joins TRBV19 to TRBJ2-2; a possible D gene is TRBD1 (5 bases). Per germline, CDR1 LNHDA and CDR2 SQIVND (reference sequence). V lost 0 bases to trimming and J lost 3 bases, with 11 bases between them. The CDR3 contains 16 residues. The CDR3 DNA is TGTGCCAGTAGTATAGATTACAGGAAGCACACCGGGGAGCTGTTTTTT. Translation gives CASSIDYRKHTGELFF.

The rearrangement joins TRBV7-7 to TRBJ2-5; D might be TRBD2 (6 bases). V lost 3 bases and J 5 bases, leaving 19 bases between the germline ends. The CDR3 runs to 16 residues. CDR1 and CDR2 (germline): SSHAT, FNYEAQ (reference sequence). The CDR3 sequence is CASSLSTGTGDETQYF. As DNA, the CDR3 is TGTGCCAGCAGCTTGTCTACGGGGACGGGGGACGAGACCCAGTACTTC.

The genes are TRBV6-5 and TRBJ2-5; D gene unclear. In germline, CDR1 is MNHEY, CDR2 SVGAGI. The CDR3 runs 17 residues. Between the trimmed V and J ends, which lost 3 bases and 2 bases, there was a span of 19 bases. CDR3 DNA: TGTGCCAGCAGTTATGATCCGCCCCAGGCTAATCAAGAGACCCAGTACTTC. Protein sequence: CASSYDPPQANQETQYF.

This chain uses TRBV7-2 with TRBJ2-3; 10 bases are a match to TRBD2. CDR3 size: 17 residues. Germline V gene data show CDR1 as SGHTA and CDR2 as FQGNSA. The junction had 6 bases not matched to a gene; V was cut back by 1 base and J by 2 bases. The CDR3 reads CASSLGWGLANTDTQYF. Here the CDR3 DNA reads TGTGCCAGCAGCTTAGGTTGGGGACTAGCGAACACAGATACGCAGTATTTT.

The CDR3, as DNA: TGTGCCAGCAGTTCGGGGGGGGTTGGGATAACGGGGTACAATGAGCAGTTCTTC. Translated, it gives CASSSGGVGITGYNEQFF. V gene TRBV27 combines with J gene TRBJ2-1; TRBD2 agrees at 8 bases. Germline V gene lookup returns CDR1 MNHEY and CDR2 SMNVEV (reference sequence). This CDR3 has 18 amino acids. Trimming took 4 bases from V and 4 from J; bases not matched to a gene: 15.

This clonotype turned up a few times. The chain joins TRBV29-1 to TRBJ1-1, with D possibly being TRBD1 (5 bases). V was pared by 6 bases and J by 4 bases, with 9 bases between. Germline CDR1 is SQVTM and CDR2 is ANQGSEA. The CDR3 is 11 residues long. DNA of the CDR3: TGCAGCGTGTCGGGGGGCACTGAAGCTTTCTTT. The encoded protein is CSVSGGTEAFF.

The chain recombines TRBV5-1 with TRBJ2-2; 11 bases line up with TRBD2. Germline trimming cut 3 bases from V and 2 bases from J; bases unmatched to any gene: 3. CDR1 is SGHRS and CDR2 is YFSETQ in the germline V gene. The length of the CDR3 is 16 residues. CDR3 region: CASSWGLAENTGELFF. CDR3 in DNA: TGCGCCAGCAGCTGGGGACTAGCGGAAAACACCGGGGAGCTGTTTTTT.

At least ten counts were recorded for this clonotype. The rearrangement links TRBV27 to TRBJ2-7; unclear D gene. The CDR3 consists of 13 residues. Germline CDR1 and CDR2: MNHEY and SMNVEV (reference sequence). V was shortened by 5 bases and J by 0 bases, with 8 bases between the two germline ends. The CDR3, as DNA: TGTGCCAGCAGTACCATCAGCTCCTACGAGCAGTACTTC. Translated, it gives CASSTISSYEQYF.

This clonotype occurred once. A junction end diverges from the germline sequence, so it may reflect a read error. V usage is TRBV6-5 and J usage is TRBJ2-5; TRBD2 agrees at 7 bases. CDR1 and CDR2 (germline): MNHEY, SVGAGI. This CDR3 has 14 amino acids. CDR3 bases: TGTGCCAGCAGATTTAGCGGGCCTCAAGAGACCCAGCACTTC. Residues: CASRFSGPQETQHF.

In this sample, this clonotype turned up a few times. This chain links TRBV29-1 with TRBJ2-3; 7 bases are shared with TRBD1. From germline, CDR1 is SQVTM and CDR2 ANQGSEA. Trimming removed 4 bases from V and 4 bases from J; junction bases left unmatched: 14. The CDR3 extends over 16 amino acids. CDR3 loop: CSVATDRAPGPDTQYF. The CDR3 DNA reads as TGCAGCGTTGCAACCGACAGGGCCCCGGGGCCAGATACGCAGTATTTT.

The chain links TRBV6-5 to TRBJ1-1; 9 positions agree with TRBD1. J lost 1 base, V lost 6 bases, and 6 bases had no gene match. The germline V gene has CDR1 MNHEY and CDR2 SVGAGI. This CDR3 has 15 amino acids. The DNA for the CDR3 is TGTGCCAGCAGGTCTACAGGGGGCCGGAACACTGAAGCTTTCTTT. This sequence encodes CASRSTGGRNTEAFF.